This is a list of T cell receptor beta chains from one sample in a study of blood T cell repertoires in COVID-19. Clones were sequenced by immunoSEQ multiplex PCR, and TCRdb holds only the in-frame ones, with some missing. The sample carries 200,000 to 250,000 clones, roughly 90% recorded once. The specimen was peripheral blood. These receptors came from a woman aged 60-70 years with acute or convalescent COVID-19. Each CDR3 is given with its conserved first and last residue. Fields, in order: V gene, clone size, D gene, J gene, CDR3 protein, CDR3 DNA. D genes are given only for firm matches. The size of a clone is reported for some rows only, either as once, few or many, or as a class for expanded clones.

V gene: TRBV5-4
clone size: .
D gene: TRBD1
J gene: TRBJ2-5
CDR3 protein: CASSPGQGVIGQETQYF
CDR3 DNA: TGTGCCAGCAGCCCGGGACAGGGGGTGATTGGGCAAGAGACCCAGTACTTC

V gene: TRBV25-1
clone size: once
D gene: TRBD1
J gene: TRBJ1-4
CDR3 protein: CASPGQGSCGSEKLFF
CDR3 DNA: TGTGCCAGCCCGGGACAGGGAAGCTGTGGTTCTGAAAAACTGTTTTTT

V gene: TRBV2
clone size: .
D gene: .
J gene: TRBJ1-3
CDR3 protein: CASNRQAPGGNTIYF
CDR3 DNA: TGTGCCAGCAACAGACAGGCTCCGGGAGGAAACACCATATATTTT

V gene: TRBV9
clone size: .
D gene: TRBD1
J gene: TRBJ1-5
CDR3 protein: CASSAGTGSSHQPQHF
CDR3 DNA: TGTGCCAGCAGTGCCGGGACAGGGAGTTCCCATCAGCCCCAGCATTTT

V gene: TRBV12-3/TRBV12-4
clone size: .
D gene: TRBD1
J gene: TRBJ1-5
CDR3 protein: CASSFDRDQPQHF
CDR3 DNA: TGTGCCAGCAGTTTTGACAGGGATCAGCCCCAGCATTTT

V gene: TRBV2
clone size: .
D gene: TRBD1
J gene: TRBJ1-4
CDR3 protein: CASNQQTGYNEKLFF
CDR3 DNA: TGTGCCAGCAACCAACAGACAGGGTATAATGAAAAACTGTTTTTT

V gene: TRBV6-5
clone size: .
D gene: TRBD2
J gene: TRBJ2-3
CDR3 protein: CASRTGGASTDTQYF
CDR3 DNA: TGTGCCAGCAGAACGGGGGGGGCTAGCACAGATACGCAGTATTTT

V gene: TRBV4-2
clone size: .
D gene: .
J gene: TRBJ1-6
CDR3 protein: CASSQVSAGNSPLHF
CDR3 DNA: TGTGCCAGCAGCCAAGTTTCGGCCGGGAATTCACCCCTCCACTTT

V gene: TRBV28
clone size: once
D gene: TRBD1
J gene: TRBJ2-5
CDR3 protein: CASTTGPGQSAMETQYF
CDR3 DNA: TGTGCCAGCACCACCGGACCGGGACAGTCGGCTATGGAGACCCAGTACTTC

V gene: TRBV5-5
clone size: .
D gene: TRBD2
J gene: TRBJ2-5
CDR3 protein: CASSWGLAAQETQYF
CDR3 DNA: TGTGCCAGCAGCTGGGGACTAGCAGCACAGGAGACCCAGTACTTC

V gene: TRBV11-3
clone size: .
D gene: TRBD1
J gene: TRBJ2-7
CDR3 protein: CASSSDHRGSYEQYF
CDR3 DNA: TGTGCCAGCAGCTCCGACCACAGGGGGAGTTACGAGCAGTACTTC

V gene: TRBV5-6
clone size: .
D gene: .
J gene: TRBJ1-4
CDR3 protein: CASSTSGGEMEKLFF
CDR3 DNA: TGTGCCAGCAGCACCTCCGGGGGGGAAATGGAAAAACTGTTTTTT

V gene: TRBV7-9
clone size: .
D gene: TRBD2
J gene: TRBJ2-1
CDR3 protein: CASSLEAGRDEQFF
CDR3 DNA: TGTGCCAGCAGCTTAGAGGCAGGGAGGGATGAGCAGTTCTTC

V gene: TRBV5-1
clone size: .
D gene: .
J gene: TRBJ1-4
CDR3 protein: CASSMGSSGEKLFF
CDR3 DNA: TGCGCCAGCAGCATGGGTAGTTCGGGTGAAAAACTGTTTTTT

V gene: TRBV4-2
clone size: .
D gene: TRBD2
J gene: TRBJ2-7
CDR3 protein: CASSQGAGGLYEQYF
CDR3 DNA: TGTGCCAGCAGCCAAGGGGCGGGAGGGCTATACGAGCAGTACTTC

V gene: TRBV7-3
clone size: .
D gene: .
J gene: TRBJ2-1
CDR3 protein: CASSLEPYNEQFF
CDR3 DNA: TGTGCCAGCAGCCTGGAGCCTTACAATGAGCAGTTCTTC

V gene: TRBV6-5
clone size: .
D gene: TRBD1
J gene: TRBJ2-7
CDR3 protein: CASRPGQGPPYEQYF
CDR3 DNA: TGTGCCAGCAGGCCGGGACAGGGCCCCCCCTACGAGCAGTACTTC

V gene: TRBV7-2
clone size: .
D gene: TRBD1
J gene: TRBJ1-1
CDR3 protein: CASSKDRGGEAFF
CDR3 DNA: TGTGCCAGCAGCAAGGACAGGGGAGGTGAAGCTTTCTTT

V gene: TRBV6-5
clone size: .
D gene: TRBD1
J gene: TRBJ1-1
CDR3 protein: CASSFGTRGPTEAFF
CDR3 DNA: TGTGCCAGCAGTTTCGGAACGAGGGGGCCCACTGAAGCTTTCTTT

V gene: TRBV15
clone size: once
D gene: .
J gene: TRBJ1-3
CDR3 protein: CATADRTISGNTIYF
CDR3 DNA: TGTGCCACCGCGGACAGAACCATCTCTGGAAACACCATATATTTT

V gene: TRBV2
clone size: .
D gene: .
J gene: TRBJ1-2
CDR3 protein: CASSEVRFGGTGYTF
CDR3 DNA: TGTGCCAGCAGTGAAGTGAGATTTGGGGGGACTGGCTACACCTTC

V gene: TRBV21-1
clone size: .
D gene: .
J gene: TRBJ2-5
CDR3 protein: CASSPRGETSGGFLETQYF
CDR3 DNA: TGTGCCAGCAGCCCCCGCGGTGAGACTAGCGGGGGTTTCTTGGAGACCCAGTACTTC

V gene: TRBV9
clone size: .
D gene: .
J gene: TRBJ1-6
CDR3 protein: CASSATSSYNSPLHF
CDR3 DNA: TGTGCCAGCAGCGCTACGAGCTCCTATAATTCACCCCTCCACTTT

V gene: TRBV6-2/TRBV6-3
clone size: .
D gene: .
J gene: TRBJ1-1
CDR3 protein: CASSFPKGWNTEAFF
CDR3 DNA: TGTGCCAGCAGTTTCCCAAAGGGGTGGAACACTGAAGCTTTCTTT

V gene: TRBV6-6
clone size: .
D gene: TRBD2
J gene: TRBJ2-7
CDR3 protein: CASSYGGGARYEQYF
CDR3 DNA: TGTGCCAGCAGTTACGGCGGGGGGGCTCGGTACGAGCAGTACTTC

V gene: TRBV27
clone size: .
D gene: TRBD2
J gene: TRBJ2-1
CDR3 protein: CASSRGRLAGEGYEQFF
CDR3 DNA: TGTGCCAGCAGTCGGGGCCGTCTAGCGGGAGAAGGTTATGAGCAGTTCTTC

V gene: TRBV6-5
clone size: .
D gene: TRBD1
J gene: TRBJ2-5
CDR3 protein: CASPGQGETQYF
CDR3 DNA: TGTGCCAGCCCGGGACAGGGAGAGACCCAGTACTTC

V gene: TRBV6-2/TRBV6-3
clone size: few
D gene: TRBD1
J gene: TRBJ1-6
CDR3 protein: CASSYPETGPNSPLHF
CDR3 DNA: TGTGCCAGCAGTTACCCAGAGACAGGGCCTAATTCACCCCTCCACTTT

V gene: TRBV11-2
clone size: .
D gene: .
J gene: TRBJ2-7
CDR3 protein: CASSPFRTDQYF
CDR3 DNA: TGTGCCAGCAGCCCTTTTCGGACAGACCAGTACTTC

V gene: TRBV5-1
clone size: .
D gene: .
J gene: TRBJ1-2
CDR3 protein: CASGNEPYGYTF
CDR3 DNA: TGCGCCAGCGGCAACGAACCGTATGGCTACACCTTC

V gene: TRBV7-6
clone size: .
D gene: .
J gene: TRBJ1-4
CDR3 protein: CASSATGSTNEKLFF
CDR3 DNA: TGTGCCAGCAGCGCTACAGGGTCAACTAATGAAAAACTGTTTTTT

V gene: TRBV11-3
clone size: .
D gene: TRBD1
J gene: TRBJ2-7
CDR3 protein: CASSRQGSAYEQYF
CDR3 DNA: TGTGCCAGCAGCCGACAGGGTTCCGCCTACGAGCAGTACTTC

V gene: TRBV6-5
clone size: few
D gene: .
J gene: TRBJ1-5
CDR3 protein: CASSYGAGVTSPQHF
CDR3 DNA: TGTGCCAGCAGTTACGGGGCAGGGGTTACATCGCCCCAGCATTTT

V gene: TRBV19
clone size: .
D gene: .
J gene: TRBJ2-7
CDR3 protein: CASSGPGFYEQYF
CDR3 DNA: TGTGCCAGTAGTGGTCCGGGATTTTACGAGCAGTACTTC

V gene: TRBV25-1
clone size: .
D gene: TRBD1
J gene: TRBJ1-6
CDR3 protein: CASSERQGGRSPLHF
CDR3 DNA: TGTGCCAGCAGTGAACGACAGGGGGGTAGGTCACCCCTCCACTTT

V gene: TRBV12-3/TRBV12-4
clone size: .
D gene: TRBD1
J gene: TRBJ1-2
CDR3 protein: CASTQTDRAGYTF
CDR3 DNA: TGTGCCAGCACCCAAACCGACAGGGCCGGCTACACCTTC

V gene: TRBV30
clone size: .
D gene: TRBD2
J gene: TRBJ2-1
CDR3 protein: CAWRSLRGLAGGNEQFF
CDR3 DNA: TGTGCCTGGAGGTCGCTCCGGGGACTAGCGGGAGGCAATGAGCAGTTCTTC

V gene: TRBV6-5
clone size: .
D gene: .
J gene: TRBJ1-5
CDR3 protein: CASTSNRAGDQPQHF
CDR3 DNA: TGTGCCAGCACCTCGAATAGGGCCGGGGATCAGCCCCAGCATTTT

V gene: TRBV20-1
clone size: .
D gene: .
J gene: TRBJ2-2
CDR3 protein: CSATDPVLNTGELFF
CDR3 DNA: TGCAGTGCTACTGACCCAGTATTGAACACCGGGGAGCTGTTTTTT

V gene: TRBV5-6
clone size: .
D gene: .
J gene: TRBJ2-2
CDR3 protein: CASSLIRANTGELFF
CDR3 DNA: TGTGCCAGCAGCTTGATCAGGGCGAACACCGGGGAGCTGTTTTTT

V gene: TRBV30
clone size: .
D gene: .
J gene: TRBJ1-6
CDR3 protein: CAWRGRPNSPLHF
CDR3 DNA: TGTGCCTGGAGAGGGAGGCCCAATTCACCCCTCCACTTT

V gene: TRBV6-5
clone size: .
D gene: .
J gene: TRBJ2-5
CDR3 protein: CASSLSVGLRETQYF
CDR3 DNA: TGTGCCAGCAGTCTAAGTGTTGGGTTGCGGGAGACCCAGTACTTC